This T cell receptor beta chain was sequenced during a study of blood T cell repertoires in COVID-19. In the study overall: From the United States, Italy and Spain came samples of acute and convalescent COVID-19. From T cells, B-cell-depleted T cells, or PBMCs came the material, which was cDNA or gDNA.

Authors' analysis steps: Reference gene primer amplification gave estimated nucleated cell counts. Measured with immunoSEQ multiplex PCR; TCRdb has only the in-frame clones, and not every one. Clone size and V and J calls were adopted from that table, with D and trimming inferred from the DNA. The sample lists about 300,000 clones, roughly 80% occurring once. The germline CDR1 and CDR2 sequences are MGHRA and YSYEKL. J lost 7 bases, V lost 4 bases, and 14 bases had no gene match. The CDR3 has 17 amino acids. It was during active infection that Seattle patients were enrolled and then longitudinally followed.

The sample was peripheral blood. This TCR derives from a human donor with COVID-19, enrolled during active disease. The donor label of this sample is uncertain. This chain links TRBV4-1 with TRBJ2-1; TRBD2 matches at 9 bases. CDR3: CASSRFGSAGGINEQFF. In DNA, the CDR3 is TGCGCCAGCAGCCGATTTGGTAGCGCGGGAGGGATAAATGAGCAGTTCTTC.